The present T cell receptor (beta chain) was sequenced within a study of T cell responses to AZD1222 COVID-19 vaccine. V gave up 6 bases and J gave up 6 bases, with 17 bases separating them. The length of the CDR3 is 14 residues. Looked up from germline, CDR1 is LGHNA and CDR2 is YNFKEQ. Data came from immunoSEQ multiplex PCR; TCRdb stores just in-frame clones and leaves some out. The sample has 65,000 to 95,000 clones; around 81% are singletons. This receptor was taken from an adult in good health. Sequences were derived from peripheral blood, sampled on day 0 of AZD1222 vaccination. The chain links TRBV4-2 to TRBJ1-1; possible D gene TRBD1, 6 bases. The CDR3: CASSPYRERSEAFF. The DNA of the CDR3 is TGTGCCAGCAGTCCTTACAGGGAGAGGTCTGAAGCTTTCTTT.